This is a list of T cell receptor beta chains from one sample in a study of Ad26.COV2.S vaccination and SARS-CoV-2 variants. TCRdb's table, derived via immunoSEQ multiplex PCR, lists solely in-frame clones and lacks some. The sample shows approximately 400,000 clones, roughly 94% of them seen only once. The input for sequencing was peripheral blood, taken after recovery from COVID-19. The receptors stem from a human donor who had recovered from COVID-19. The CDR3 runs from the conserved cysteine through the conserved F or W. A D gene is named only where the DNA matches it firmly. Expanded clones get a size class; other rows say once, few or many, or leave the size out.

j_call,v_call,d_call,clone_size,cdr3_nt,cdr3_aa
TRBJ1-2,TRBV7-3,.,.,TGTGCCAGCAGCCCCACGCCGGGACCGCGGTGGGATGGCTACACCTTC,CASSPTPGPRWDGYTF
TRBJ2-2,TRBV10-1,TRBD2,.,TGCGCCAGCAGATCCGCTAGCGGGGGGGCCGTTCGTTCTCCCGGGGAGCTGTTTTTT,CASRSASGGAVRSPGELFF
TRBJ2-3,TRBV9,TRBD2,.,TGTGCCAGCAGCCTGGCTAGCGGGGGTGCAGATACGCAGTATTTT,CASSLASGGADTQYF
TRBJ1-6,TRBV5-4,TRBD1,.,TGTGCCAGCAGCTCGGGACAGGGGACCAATTCACCCCTCCACTTT,CASSSGQGTNSPLHF
TRBJ2-3,TRBV3-1/TRBV3-2,.,.,TGTGCCAGCACCCTATCAAGGAGGGGCACAGATACGCAGTATTTT,CASTLSRRGTDTQYF
TRBJ2-3,TRBV12-3/TRBV12-4,.,.,TGTGCCAGCAGTTTAGCGCACCCAGATACGCAGTATTTT,CASSLAHPDTQYF
TRBJ1-2,TRBV5-1,.,once,TGCGCCAGCAGCTTGTTGCGAGGGCAGACTAACTATGGCTACACCTTC,CASSLLRGQTNYGYTF
TRBJ1-6,TRBV12-5,TRBD1,.,TGTGCTAGTGGTTTGGTATCAGGGAAAGGGGGCAATTCACCCCTCCACTTT,CASGLVSGKGGNSPLHF
TRBJ2-1,TRBV6-2/TRBV6-3,TRBD2,.,TGTGCCAGCAGTTACCCGGCTAGCGGGGGGGCCGTCTTCGACAATGAGCAGTTCTTC,CASSYPASGGAVFDNEQFF
TRBJ1-5,TRBV19,.,few,TGTGCCAGTAGCGTGGGGGGTTGGCAGCCCCAGCATTTT,CASSVGGWQPQHF
TRBJ2-3,TRBV7-6,TRBD2,.,TGTGCCACAGAGGAGCGGGGGGCTAGCACAGATACGCAGTATTTT,CATEERGASTDTQYF
TRBJ1-2,TRBV4-1,.,.,TGCGCCAGCAGCCAAGATGGGGATCGCGGCTACACCTTC,CASSQDGDRGYTF
TRBJ2-7,TRBV13,.,.,TGTGCCAGCAGCCTCGGGACGGGCACCTACGAGCAGTACTTC,CASSLGTGTYEQYF
TRBJ2-2,TRBV14,.,.,TGTGCCAGCAGCCAAGATCTGGACGGGGAGCTGTTTTTT,CASSQDLDGELFF
TRBJ2-3,TRBV3-1/TRBV3-2,TRBD2,.,TGTGCCAGCAGCCAAGGGGAGGGACTAGCGGGGAGGGATACGCAGTATTTT,CASSQGEGLAGRDTQYF
TRBJ1-2,TRBV6-5,.,.,TGTGCCAGCAGTTTGCACAGAGTCTATGGCTACACCTTC,CASSLHRVYGYTF
TRBJ1-3,TRBV9,TRBD1,once,TGTGCCAGCAGCGTGGGGCTGGACAGGGATGGAAACACCATATATTTT,CASSVGLDRDGNTIYF
TRBJ1-5,TRBV19,.,.,TGTGCCAGTCAGCGCAATAGCAATCAGCCCCAGCATTTT,CASQRNSNQPQHF
TRBJ1-4,TRBV5-1,.,.,TGCGCCAGCAGCTTGGAAGGGGGGAAGGATGAAAAACTGTTTTTT,CASSLEGGKDEKLFF